This TCR beta chain was documented in a study of T cell responses to AZD1222 COVID-19 vaccine. Germline lookup yields CDR1 SGHTA and CDR2 FQGTGA. This CDR3 region has 14 residues. Trimming took off 3 bases at V and 6 bases at J, with 12 bases between the two ends. Whole-study results and caveats: Mostly white British, mostly female donors; authors suggested clonal diversity may be underestimated. A rise in Spike-specific TCR breadth and depth followed two AZD1222 doses.

On this clone: Its specificity is unknown.

TCRdb keeps only in-frame clones here, not all; method: immunoSEQ multiplex PCR. Altogether about 140,000 clones are present, 75% to 95% being singletons, with the ten largest covering 3.4%. This sequence originates from an adult in good health. Sequencing was performed on peripheral blood, taken on day 0 of AZD1222 vaccination. The chain recombines TRBV7-3 with TRBJ2-1, with D perhaps matching TRBD1 or TRBD2 (6 bases each). The CDR3 nucleotides read TGTGCCAGCAGCTTGGGGGGCGGAGTCAATGAGCAGTTCTTC. Its protein is CASSLGGGVNEQFF.